The clone carrying this T cell receptor beta chain was recorded only once. Its target is unknown. Deletions cut 6 bases from V and 5 bases from J, with 13 bases between. This CDR3 is built from 13 residues. From germline, CDR1 is LNHDA and CDR2 SQIVND (reference sequence). The source of the sample is a study of cytomegalovirus exposure and HLA in healthy donors. Study observations and caveats: Sequencing probably produced one cluster of sequence variants that were highly shared. Reports credit the classifier with highly specific, highly sensitive diagnosis of cytomegalovirus status. Later analysis associated a missense DCLRE1C variant with TCR beta V- and J-gene trimming.

13 Jbeta primers and 60 Vbeta primers were used for the PCR. Measured with immunoSEQ multiplex PCR; TCRdb has only the in-frame clones, and not every one. The repertoire holds 95,000 to 150,000 clones, with roughly three fifths as singletons. The receptor was isolated from a woman aged 40 to 50 in good health and CMV-seropositive. The chain links TRBV19 to TRBJ1-2, with a weak D call TRBD1 (5 bases). The sequencing input was PBMCs. CDR3 DNA sequence: TGTGCCAGTAGGCGGGACGGACTATATGGCTACACCTTC. Translating gives CASRRDGLYGYTF.